The clone carrying this TCR beta chain occurred a few times. As yet, its antigen is unknown. The sample originates from a study of OX40 agonist ivuxolimab in advanced cancers. Study as a whole: Age averaged about 62 years (range 23 to 79), and about 86% were male. Study observations and caveats: Clonal expansion from baseline to week 6 occurred in both CD4+ and CD8+ T cells. Some nonresponders additionally presented with little normalized T-cell clonal expansion. Expanded clones belonging to CD8+ T cells outnumbered, on average, those of CD4+.

CDR1 is ENHRY, CDR2 SYGVKD, per germline. Between the trimmed V and J ends, which lost 6 bases and 0 bases, there was a span of 9 bases. This CDR3 region has 15 residues. Sequencing was performed with immunoSEQ multiplex PCR; in TCRdb, only in-frame clones are kept and a portion is missing. Of about 19,000 clones in the sample, 75% to 85% were seen once. The input for sequencing was CD4+ or CD8+ T cells sorted from blood, taken in a trial of the OX40 agonist ivuxolimab. This sequence was found in an adult with an advanced solid tumor such as melanoma, head and neck, liver or kidney cancer. This rearrangement joins TRBV10-3 to TRBJ1-6; D remains unclear. The CDR3 bases are TGTGCCATCAGCGACGGGAGCTCCTATAATTCACCCCTCCACTTT. Translated, it gives CAISDGSSYNSPLHF.